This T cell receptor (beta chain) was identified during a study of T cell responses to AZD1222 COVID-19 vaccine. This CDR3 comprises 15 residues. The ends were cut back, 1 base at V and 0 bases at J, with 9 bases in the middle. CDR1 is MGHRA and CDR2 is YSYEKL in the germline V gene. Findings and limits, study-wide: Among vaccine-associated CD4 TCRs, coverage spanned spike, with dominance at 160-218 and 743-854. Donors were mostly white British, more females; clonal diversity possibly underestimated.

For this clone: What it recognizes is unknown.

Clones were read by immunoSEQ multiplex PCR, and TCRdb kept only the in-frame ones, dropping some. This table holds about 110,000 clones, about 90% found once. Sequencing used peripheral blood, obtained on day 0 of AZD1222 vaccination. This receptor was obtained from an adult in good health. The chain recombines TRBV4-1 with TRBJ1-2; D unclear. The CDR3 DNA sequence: TGCGCCAGCAGCCAAGGTGGAGGGTCTAACTATGGCTACACCTTC. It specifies CASSQGGGSNYGYTF.